The clone carrying this T cell receptor (beta chain) was observed a few times. Its antigen is unidentified. The V end lost 4 bases, the J end lost 3 bases, and 16 bases lay between the germline ends. The CDR3 sequence is 15 residues long. Germline assignment: CDR1 KGHSH and CDR2 LQKENI. Full-length variable regions came from constant-region reverse primers plus semi-nested Nested Universal Primer A PCR. MiXCR was run by TCRdb on the 5' RACE reads, yielding one entry per CDR3 protein. In the table there are 35,000 to 45,000 distinct CDR3 sequences, 20% to 25% of which are singletons. Notes on the study in general: Whole repertoires were not studied in the larger cohort, only one V-J beta rearrangement. Tumor Treg TCRs overlapped most with tumor naive CD4+ cells.

Tregs were sorted as CD4+CD25+CD127-/low cells. The receptor comes from a female donor with breast cancer. The V call is TRBV18, the J call TRBJ2-7; the D call may be TRBD1 or TRBD2 (6 bases each). The sequencing sample was made of Tregs sorted from a lymph node. The CDR3 bases are TGTGCCAGCTCACTTAGCGCGGGACACCTCTACGAGCAGTACTTC. Residues: CASSLSAGHLYEQYF.